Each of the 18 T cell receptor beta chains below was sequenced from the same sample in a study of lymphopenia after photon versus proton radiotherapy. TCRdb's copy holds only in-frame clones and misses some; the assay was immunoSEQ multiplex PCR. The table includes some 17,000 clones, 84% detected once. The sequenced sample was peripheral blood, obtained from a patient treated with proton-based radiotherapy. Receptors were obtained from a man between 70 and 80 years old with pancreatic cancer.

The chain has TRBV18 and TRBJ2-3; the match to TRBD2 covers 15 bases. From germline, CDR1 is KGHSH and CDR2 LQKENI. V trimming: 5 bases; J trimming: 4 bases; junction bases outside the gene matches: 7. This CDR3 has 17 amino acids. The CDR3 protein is CASSFPGTSGGPDTQYF. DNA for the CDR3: TGTGCCAGCTCATTCCCCGGGACTAGCGGGGGGCCAGATACGCAGTATTTT.

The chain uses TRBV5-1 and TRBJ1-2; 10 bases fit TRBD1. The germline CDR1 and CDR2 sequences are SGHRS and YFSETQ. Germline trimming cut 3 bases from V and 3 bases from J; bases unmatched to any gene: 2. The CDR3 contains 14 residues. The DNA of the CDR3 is TGCGCCAGCAGCTGGGGGACAGGGGACTATGGCTACACCTTC. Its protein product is CASSWGTGDYGYTF.

The CDR3 here is CASSWGQGHYNEQFF. DNA for the CDR3: TGTGCCAGTAGCTGGGGACAGGGACACTACAATGAGCAGTTCTTC. This chain joins TRBV19 and TRBJ2-1, with 9 bases lining up with TRBD1. Germline CDR1 LNHDA, CDR2 SQIVND (reference sequence). V lost 6 bases to trimming and J lost 3 bases; unmatched junction nucleotides: 6. The CDR3 spans 15 residues.

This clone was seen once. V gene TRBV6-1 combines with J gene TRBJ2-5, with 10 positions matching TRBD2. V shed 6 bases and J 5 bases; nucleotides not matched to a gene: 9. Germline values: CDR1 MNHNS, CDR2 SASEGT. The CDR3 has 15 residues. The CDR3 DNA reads TGTGCCAGCAGGAGAGCGGGAGGGCTGAAGGAGACCCAGTACTTC. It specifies CASRRAGGLKETQYF.

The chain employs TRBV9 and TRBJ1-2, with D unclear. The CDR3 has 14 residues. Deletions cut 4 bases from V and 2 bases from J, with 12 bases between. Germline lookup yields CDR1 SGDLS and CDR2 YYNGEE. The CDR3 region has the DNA TGTGCCAGCAGCTCCCGACGAGGGAACTATGGCTACACCTTC. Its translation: CASSSRRGNYGYTF.

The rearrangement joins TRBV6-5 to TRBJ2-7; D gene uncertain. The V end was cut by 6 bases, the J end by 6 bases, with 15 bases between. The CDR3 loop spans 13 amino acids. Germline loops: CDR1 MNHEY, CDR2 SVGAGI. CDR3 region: CASSPTWDREQYF. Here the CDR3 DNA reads TGTGCCAGCAGCCCAACGTGGGATCGCGAGCAGTACTTC.

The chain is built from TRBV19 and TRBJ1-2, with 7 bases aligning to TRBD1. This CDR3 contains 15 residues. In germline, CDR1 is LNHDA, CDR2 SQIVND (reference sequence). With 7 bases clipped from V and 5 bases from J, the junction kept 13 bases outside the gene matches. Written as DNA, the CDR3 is TGTGCCAGTACGCCGACCCGGGACAGCGGATATGGCTACACCTTC. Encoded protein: CASTPTRDSGYGYTF.

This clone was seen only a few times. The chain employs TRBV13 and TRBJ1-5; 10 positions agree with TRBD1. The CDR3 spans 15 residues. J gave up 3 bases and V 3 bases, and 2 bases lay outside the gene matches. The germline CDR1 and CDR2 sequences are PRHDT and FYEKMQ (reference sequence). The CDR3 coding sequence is TGTGCCAGCAGCTTCGGGACAGGGGACAATCAGCCCCAGCATTTT. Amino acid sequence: CASSFGTGDNQPQHF. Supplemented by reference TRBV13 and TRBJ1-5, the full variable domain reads AAGVIQSPRHLIKEKRETATLKCYPIPRHDTVYWYQQGPGQDPQFLISFYEKMQSDKGSIPDRFSAQQFSDYHSELNMSSLELGDSALYFCASSFGTGDNQPQHFGDGTRLSIL.

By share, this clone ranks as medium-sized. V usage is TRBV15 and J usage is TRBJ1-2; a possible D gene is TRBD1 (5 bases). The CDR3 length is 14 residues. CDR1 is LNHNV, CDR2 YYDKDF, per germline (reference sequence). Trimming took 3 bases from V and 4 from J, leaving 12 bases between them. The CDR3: CATSRGEGSYGYTF. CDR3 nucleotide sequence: TGTGCCACCAGCAGGGGGGAGGGGTCCTATGGCTACACCTTC.

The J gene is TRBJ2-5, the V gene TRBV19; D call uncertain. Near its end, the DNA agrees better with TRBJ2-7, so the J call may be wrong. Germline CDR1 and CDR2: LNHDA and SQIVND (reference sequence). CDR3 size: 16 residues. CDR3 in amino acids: CASSIRFGSPSYEQYF. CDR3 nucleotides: TGTGCCAGTAGTATCCGCTTTGGCTCACCCTCCTACGAGCAGTACTTC.

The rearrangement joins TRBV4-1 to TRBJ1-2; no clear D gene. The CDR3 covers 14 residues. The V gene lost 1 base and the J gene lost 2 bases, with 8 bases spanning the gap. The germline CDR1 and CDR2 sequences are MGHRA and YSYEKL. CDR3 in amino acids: CASSQAAENYGYTF. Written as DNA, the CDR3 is TGCGCCAGCAGCCAAGCGGCGGAAAACTATGGCTACACCTTC.

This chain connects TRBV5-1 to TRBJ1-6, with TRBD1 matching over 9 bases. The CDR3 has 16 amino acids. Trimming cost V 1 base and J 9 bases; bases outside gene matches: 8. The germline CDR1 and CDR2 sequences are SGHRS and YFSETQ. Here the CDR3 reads CASSLSGGQGGSPLHF. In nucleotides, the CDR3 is TGCGCCAGCAGCTTGTCAGGGGGACAGGGAGGTTCACCCCTCCACTTT.

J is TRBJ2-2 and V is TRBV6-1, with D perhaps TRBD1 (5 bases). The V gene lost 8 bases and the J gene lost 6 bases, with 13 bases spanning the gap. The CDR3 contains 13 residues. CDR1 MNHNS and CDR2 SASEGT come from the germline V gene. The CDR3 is CASGPQVSGELFF. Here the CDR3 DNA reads TGTGCCAGCGGGCCACAGGTTTCCGGGGAGCTGTTTTTT.

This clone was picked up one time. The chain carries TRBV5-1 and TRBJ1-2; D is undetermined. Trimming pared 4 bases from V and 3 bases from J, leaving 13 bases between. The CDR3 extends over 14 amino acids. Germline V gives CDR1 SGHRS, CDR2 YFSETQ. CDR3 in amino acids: CASSGIGGDYGYTF. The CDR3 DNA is TGCGCCAGCAGCGGAATCGGCGGCGACTATGGCTACACCTTC.

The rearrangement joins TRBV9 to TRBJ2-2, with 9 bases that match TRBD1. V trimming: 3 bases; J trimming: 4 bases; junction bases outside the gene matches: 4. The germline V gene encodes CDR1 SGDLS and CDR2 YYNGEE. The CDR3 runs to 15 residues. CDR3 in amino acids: CASSAGTGPTGELFF. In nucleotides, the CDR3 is TGTGCCAGCAGCGCCGGGACAGGGCCCACCGGGGAGCTGTTTTTT. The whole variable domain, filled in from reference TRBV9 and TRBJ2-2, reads DSGVTQTPKHLITATGQRVTLRCSPRSGDLSVYWYQQSLDQGLQFLIQYYNGEERAKGNILERFSAQQFPDLHSELNLSSLELGDSALYFCASSAGTGPTGELFFGEGSRLTVL.

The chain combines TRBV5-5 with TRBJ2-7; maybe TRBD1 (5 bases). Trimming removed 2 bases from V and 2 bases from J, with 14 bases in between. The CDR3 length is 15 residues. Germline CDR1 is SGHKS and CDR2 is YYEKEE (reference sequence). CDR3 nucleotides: TGTGCCAGCAGCTTCGAATCTGACAGTACCTACGAGCAGTACTTC. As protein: CASSFESDSTYEQYF.

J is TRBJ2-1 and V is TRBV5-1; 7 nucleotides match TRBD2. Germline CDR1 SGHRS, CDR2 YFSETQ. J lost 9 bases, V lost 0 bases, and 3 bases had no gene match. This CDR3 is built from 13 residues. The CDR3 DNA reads TGCGCCAGCAGCTTGGGGCGGGAGAGTGAGCAGTTCTTC. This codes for CASSLGRESEQFF.

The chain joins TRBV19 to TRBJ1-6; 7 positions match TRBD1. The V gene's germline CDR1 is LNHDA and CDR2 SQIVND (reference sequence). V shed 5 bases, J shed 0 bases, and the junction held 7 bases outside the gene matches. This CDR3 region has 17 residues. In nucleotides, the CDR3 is TGTGCCAGTAGTGACAGGGTGGTCTACTCCTATAATTCACCCCTCCACTTT. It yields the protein CASSDRVVYSYNSPLHF.